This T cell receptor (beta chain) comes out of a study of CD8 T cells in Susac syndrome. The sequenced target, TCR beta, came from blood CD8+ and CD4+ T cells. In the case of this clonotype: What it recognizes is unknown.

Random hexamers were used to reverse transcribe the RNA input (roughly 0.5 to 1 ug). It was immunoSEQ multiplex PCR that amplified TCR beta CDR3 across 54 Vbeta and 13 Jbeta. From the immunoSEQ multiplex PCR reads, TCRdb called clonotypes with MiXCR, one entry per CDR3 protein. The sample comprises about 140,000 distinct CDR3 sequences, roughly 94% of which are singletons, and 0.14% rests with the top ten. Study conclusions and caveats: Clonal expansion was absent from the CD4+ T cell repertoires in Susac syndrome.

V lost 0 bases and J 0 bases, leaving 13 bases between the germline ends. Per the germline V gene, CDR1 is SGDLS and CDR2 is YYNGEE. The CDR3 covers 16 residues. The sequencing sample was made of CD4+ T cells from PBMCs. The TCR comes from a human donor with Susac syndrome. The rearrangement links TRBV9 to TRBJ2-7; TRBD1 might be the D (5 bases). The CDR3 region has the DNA TGTGCCAGCAGCGTAGGTGGCACAGGCTACTCCTACGAGCAGTACTTC. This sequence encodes CASSVGGTGYSYEQYF.